Each of the 14 T cell receptor beta chains below was sequenced from the same sample in a study of metastatic and nonmetastatic thyroid tumors. Nobody among the patients had been given any treatment before thyroid surgery. TCRdb re-called the PCR reads with MiXCR. Seen here are more than 30,000 clones, around 20% observed once, and the top ten hold 22%. Sequencing was done on a sample of blood. These receptors were obtained from a female donor with papillary thyroid cancer or a benign thyroid nodule (not recorded which). Some clones in this sample may be carry-over from other donors' samples.

This clone was counted at least ten times. The chain recombines TRBV19 with TRBJ2-2; D perhaps matches TRBD1 (5 bases). The CDR3 contains 16 residues. Deletions cut 8 bases from V and 3 bases from J, with 19 bases between. CDR1 LNHDA and CDR2 SQIVND come from the germline V gene (reference sequence). The CDR3 loop reads CASYPSDRPYTGELFF. Here the CDR3 DNA reads TGTGCCAGTTATCCCTCCGACAGACCGTACACCGGGGAGCTGTTTTTT. Based on the CDR3 plus reference TRBV19 and TRBJ2-2, the full variable domain is DGGITQSPKYLFRKEGQNVTLSCEQNLNHDAMYWYRQDPGQGLRLIYYSQIVNDFQKGDIAEGYSVSREKKESFPLTVTSAQKNPTAFYLCASYPSDRPYTGELFFGEGSRLTVL.

The V gene is TRBV30, the J gene TRBJ2-7, with 8 bases aligning to TRBD1. Losses at the gene ends were 1 base for V and 2 bases for J; bases not matched to a gene: 4. The CDR3 spans 14 residues. Germline values: CDR1 GTSNPN, CDR2 SVGIG (reference sequence). CDR3 coding DNA: TGTGCCTGGAGTGGGGGACAGGTCGCCTACGAGCAGTACTTC. This codes for CAWSGGQVAYEQYF.

A word on this clone: A much larger clonotype is one base distant, so this may be a read error. This chain connects TRBV19 to TRBJ2-2; D is possibly TRBD1 or TRBD2 (5 bases each). Germline CDR1 is LNHDA and CDR2 is SQIVND (reference sequence). Trimming shortened V by 6 bases and J by 5 bases, and 16 bases separated the two germline ends. The CDR3 extends over 15 amino acids. This chain's CDR3 is CASSRQWERTGELFF. CDR3 nucleotide sequence: TGTGCCAGTAGCCGACAGTGGGAGAGGACCGGGGAGCTGTTTTTT.

This clone was picked up many times. The genes are TRBV4-3 and TRBJ1-4; 7 nucleotides agree with TRBD1. V lost 1 base, J lost 8 bases, and 10 bases stayed unmatched. CDR3 size: 16 residues. In germline, CDR1 is LGHNA, CDR2 YSLEER. The CDR3 here is CASSQGPQQGSEKLFF. The CDR3, as DNA: TGCGCCAGCAGCCAAGGGCCGCAACAGGGGAGCGAAAAACTGTTTTTT.

J is TRBJ1-6 and V is TRBV3-1; 8 bases line up with TRBD1. The CDR3 totals 15 residues. The ends lost 4 bases at V and 7 bases at J; junction bases unmatched: 6. Germline CDR1 LGHDT, CDR2 YNNKEL (reference sequence). CDR3: CASSPPGGANSPLHF. CDR3 sequence (DNA): TGTGCCAGCAGCCCGCCAGGGGGCGCGAATTCACCCCTCCACTTT.

This clone was seen at least ten times. The genes are TRBV20-1 and TRBJ2-5, with 8 bases matching TRBD1. The CDR3 length is 19 residues. Germline V gene sequence: CDR1 DFQATT, CDR2 SNEGSKA (reference sequence). J was trimmed by 1 base and V by 0 bases; bases with no gene match: 16. The CDR3 nucleotides read TGCAGTGCTAGAGATCCGGGACAGGCGAGTATTCTGGGCCAAGAGACCCAGTACTTC. It is translated as CSARDPGQASILGQETQYF.

This clone is medium-sized by share. V usage is TRBV10-3 and J usage is TRBJ1-2; TRBD1 matches at 7 bases. Germline assignment: CDR1 ENHRY and CDR2 SYGVKD. The CDR3 has 15 residues. V gave up 4 bases and J gave up 2 bases; unmatched junction bases: 7. The CDR3 DNA reads TGTGCCATCAGTGGTCTTGGACAGGCCAACTATGGCTACACCTTC. Translated, it gives CAISGLGQANYGYTF.

This chain uses TRBV7-8 with TRBJ1-1, with 9 bases fitting TRBD1. Germline V gives CDR1 SGHVS, CDR2 FQNEAQ. The CDR3 is 17 residues long. V trimming: 3 bases; J trimming: 1 base; junction bases outside the gene matches: 9. The CDR3 DNA follows: TGTGCCAGCAGCTTTCCTCGGGACAGGGTTGCGAACACTGAAGCTTTCTTT. It is translated as CASSFPRDRVANTEAFF.

In this sample, this clone turned up a few times. The CDR3: CASSLSGFGETQYF. The CDR3 bases are TGTGCCAGCAGTTTATCGGGGTTTGGGGAGACCCAGTACTTC. The V and J genes are TRBV27 and TRBJ2-5, with no clear D. Germline V gives CDR1 MNHEY, CDR2 SMNVEV (reference sequence). The germline V and J ends were trimmed by 0 bases and 5 bases, with 10 bases remaining between them. The CDR3 extends over 14 amino acids.

In its sample, this clone was seen many times. The chain combines TRBV5-6 with TRBJ2-1; 12 positions agree with TRBD2. Germline loops: CDR1 SGHDT, CDR2 YYEEEE. V shed 0 bases and J 2 bases; nucleotides not matched to a gene: 3. CDR3 length equals 17 residues. The CDR3 region has the DNA TGTGCCAGCAGCTTGGCGGCTAGCGGGGGGGCCTACAATGAGCAGTTCTTC. Its protein is CASSLAASGGAYNEQFF.

This clone was detected ten times or more. V usage is TRBV5-1 and J usage is TRBJ2-5; either TRBD1 or TRBD2 may fit D (7 bases each). V lost 3 bases and J 0 bases, leaving 12 bases between the germline ends. The CDR3 sequence is 15 residues long. Germline-derived CDR1 and CDR2 are SGHRS and YFSETQ. The CDR3: CASSYQGGYQETQYF. The CDR3 DNA reads as TGCGCCAGCAGCTATCAGGGGGGGTACCAAGAGACCCAGTACTTC.

This clone was seen a few times. The chain's CDR3 is CASRTSGGAQNNEQFF. In nucleotides, the CDR3 is TGTGCCAGCAGGACTAGCGGGGGGGCCCAGAACAATGAGCAGTTCTTC. The chain is built from TRBV6-4 and TRBJ2-1; the match to TRBD2 covers 14 bases. CDR1 and CDR2 (germline): MRHNA, SNTAGT. The CDR3 totals 16 residues. The V gene end was trimmed by 6 bases and the J gene end by 5 bases; junction bases not matched to a gene: 6.

This clone is medium-sized in the sample. V and J are TRBV7-2 and TRBJ2-2, with D tentatively TRBD2 (5 bases). Germline V gives CDR1 SGHTA, CDR2 FQGNSA. The V and J ends lost 1 base and 6 bases respectively, with 12 bases between them. This CDR3 has 15 residues. In DNA form, the CDR3 reads TGTGCCAGCAGCTTAGAGGGAGTCGGGTCCGGGGAGCTGTTTTTT. Translation: CASSLEGVGSGELFF.

This rearrangement joins TRBV19 to TRBJ2-3; no definite D call. Trimming pared 1 base from V and 4 bases from J, leaving 12 bases between. The CDR3 totals 15 residues. The germline V gene has CDR1 LNHDA and CDR2 SQIVND (reference sequence). In nucleotides, the CDR3 is TGTGCCAGTAGTATAGGCCGTACCTTTCCAGATACGCAGTATTTT. The encoded protein is CASSIGRTFPDTQYF. The variable domain in full, completed from reference TRBV19 and TRBJ2-3, reads DGGITQSPKYLFRKEGQNVTLSCEQNLNHDAMYWYRQDPGQGLRLIYYSQIVNDFQKGDIAEGYSVSREKKESFPLTVTSAQKNPTAFYLCASSIGRTFPDTQYFGPGTRLTVL.